One sample yielded the 28 T cell receptor beta chains listed below, sequenced in a study of blood T cells in healthy people across ages. The second PCR ran about 6 to 12 cycles with a sample-barcoded 5' primer and J-beta primers. In TCRdb, the 5' RACE reads were re-called with MiXCR into one record per CDR3 protein. The table lists almost 800,000 distinct CDR3 sequences, 58% of them singletons. Specimen: blood. The receptors were sampled from a man aged 25 to 40 in good health.

The V gene is TRBV7-8, the J gene TRBJ1-2, with a weak D call TRBD1 (5 bases). Trimming pared 7 bases from V and 4 bases from J, leaving 19 bases between. Germline CDR1 reads SGHVS; CDR2 reads FQNEAQ. The CDR3 is made up of 15 amino acids. The CDR3 DNA is TGTGCCAGCACAACCGGGACGCAGGCAATCTATGGCTACACCTTC. It yields the protein CASTTGTQAIYGYTF. The full variable domain, with the rest looked up from reference TRBV7-8 and TRBJ1-2, is GAGVSQSPRYKVAKRGQDVALRCDPISGHVSLFWYQQALGQGPEFLTYFQNEAQLDKSGLPSDRFFAERPEGSVSTLKIQRTQQEDSAVYLCASTTGTQAIYGYTFGSGTRLTVV.

J is TRBJ2-2 and V is TRBV2; possible D gene TRBD1, 5 bases. This CDR3 has 15 residues. The V end lost 5 bases, the J end lost 2 bases, and 12 bases lay between the germline ends. CDR1 is SNHLY, CDR2 FYNNEI, per germline. CDR3 amino acids: CASSSRQINTGELFF. The CDR3 nucleotides read TGTGCCAGCAGTTCGCGACAGATAAACACCGGGGAGCTGTTTTTT. Filled out from reference TRBV2 and TRBJ2-2, the complete variable domain reads EPEVTQTPSHQVTQMGQEVILRCVPISNHLYFYWYRQILGQKVEFLVSFYNNEISEKSEIFDDQFSVERPDGSNFTLKIRSTKLEDSAMYFCASSSRQINTGELFFGEGSRLTVL.

This clonotype was seen once. The genes are TRBV20-1 and TRBJ1-4; weak D call: TRBD1 (5 bases). This CDR3 region has 13 residues. Trimming stripped 3 bases from V and 8 bases from J, with 13 bases between. CDR1 is DFQATT, CDR2 SNEGSKA, per germline (reference sequence). DNA for the CDR3: TGCAGTGCTAGTATCGTGGCAGGGGAAAAACTGTTTTTT. It codes for CSASIVAGEKLFF.

This clonotype was recorded once. This rearrangement joins TRBV13 to TRBJ1-1; D is uncertain. In germline, CDR1 is PRHDT, CDR2 FYEKMQ (reference sequence). There are 12 residues in the CDR3. With 1 base removed from V and 11 bases from J, the gap between germline ends came to 11 bases. The CDR3 DNA sequence: TGTGCCAGCAGCTTAGACCGGAGGGCGGCTTTCTTT. As protein: CASSLDRRAAFF.

The J gene is TRBJ2-2, the V gene TRBV5-5, with D perhaps given as TRBD1 or TRBD2 (5 bases each). The CDR3 loop spans 16 amino acids. Per germline, CDR1 SGHKS and CDR2 YYEKEE (reference sequence). The ends were cut back, 0 bases at V and 3 bases at J, with 12 bases in the middle. DNA of the CDR3: TGTGCCAGCAGCTTGGCACTTGGGACCTACACCGGGGAGCTGTTTTTT. Translating gives CASSLALGTYTGELFF. Using reference TRBV5-5 and TRBJ2-2 for the parts outside the CDR3, the full variable domain is DAGVTQSPTHLIKTRGQQVTLRCSPISGHKSVSWYQQVLGQGPQFIFQYYEKEERGRGNFPDRFSARQFPNYSSELNVNALLLGDSALYLCASSLALGTYTGELFFGEGSRLTVL.

This sequence joins TRBV7-3 and TRBJ2-5; perhaps TRBD2 as D (6 bases). The CDR3 length is 15 residues. V was trimmed by 1 base and J by 11 bases, leaving 20 bases between them. Germline V gene data show CDR1 as SGHTA and CDR2 as FQGTGA. The CDR3 here is CASSLMGLAFDEQYF. CDR3 nucleotides: TGTGCCAGCAGCTTAATGGGTCTAGCGTTCGATGAGCAGTACTTC.

With regard to this clonotype: It may be a read error: a sequence one base away is much more abundant. The chain carries TRBV20-1 and TRBJ2-5; D gene uncertain. Germline-derived CDR1 and CDR2 are DFQATT and SNEGSKA (reference sequence). Trimming took off 3 bases at V and 11 bases at J, with 16 bases between the two ends. The CDR3 extends over 12 amino acids. CDR3: CSARPTYNEQYF. The DNA of the CDR3 is TGCAGTGCTAGGCCTACGTACAATGAGCAGTACTTC.

This clonotype showed up just a few times. The V and J genes are TRBV7-2 and TRBJ1-6, with 9 bases matching TRBD1. The germline V gene encodes CDR1 SGHTA and CDR2 FQGNSA. V shed 5 bases and J 5 bases; nucleotides not matched to a gene: 1. The CDR3 loop spans 14 amino acids. CDR3 protein: CASSRDRDNSPLHF. The CDR3 DNA reads TGTGCCAGCAGCCGGGACAGGGATAATTCACCCCTCCACTTT. Full variable domain (rest looked up from reference TRBV7-2 and TRBJ1-6): GAGVSQSPSNKVTEKGKDVELRCDPISGHTALYWYRQSLGQGLEFLIYFQGNSAPDKSGLPSDRFSAERTGGSVSTLTIQRTQQEDSAVYLCASSRDRDNSPLHFGNGTRLTVT.

This clonotype was seen at least ten times. The V call is TRBV10-3, the J call TRBJ2-6; D possibly corresponds to TRBD2 (5 bases). Germline lookup yields CDR1 ENHRY and CDR2 SYGVKD. Trimming stripped 3 bases from V and 0 bases from J, with 9 bases between. The CDR3 is made up of 16 amino acids. The CDR3, as DNA: TGTGCCATCAGTGAAACAGAGGGCTCTGGGGCCAACGTCCTGACTTTC. Protein product: CAISETEGSGANVLTF.

The chain has TRBV10-2 and TRBJ2-1; 7 nucleotides agree with TRBD2. The J segment lost 4 bases and the V segment lost 2 bases, leaving 8 bases of the junction unmatched. Germline CDR1 WSHSY, CDR2 SAAADI. The CDR3 totals 16 residues. In DNA form, the CDR3 reads TGCGCCAGCAGTGAGGGCGCGGGGGTACCTTACAATGAGCAGTTCTTC. Translation gives CASSEGAGVPYNEQFF.

J is TRBJ2-7 and V is TRBV20-1; D may be TRBD1 (6 bases). There are 14 residues in the CDR3. V gave up 3 bases and J gave up 3 bases, with 15 bases separating them. Germline V gene lookup returns CDR1 DFQATT and CDR2 SNEGSKA (reference sequence). CDR3 sequence reads: CSASPRDKIYEQYF. The CDR3, as DNA: TGCAGTGCTAGCCCCCGGGACAAAATCTACGAGCAGTACTTC.

This clonotype occurred a few times. The V call is TRBV21-1, the J call TRBJ2-7. TRBV21-1 is a listed pseudogene. CDR3 length equals 12 residues. CDR3 region: CASSSRWSEQYF. The CDR3 region has the DNA TGTGCCAGCAGCTCACGCTGGAGCGAGCAGTACTTC.

The V call is TRBV5-1, the J call TRBJ2-3; perhaps D is TRBD1 or TRBD2 (5 bases each). Germline V gene lookup returns CDR1 SGHRS and CDR2 YFSETQ. The CDR3 is 15 residues long. V was shortened by 2 bases and J by 6 bases, with 16 bases between the two germline ends. CDR3 sequence reads: CASSFRGPTSDTQYF. CDR3 coding DNA: TGCGCCAGCAGCTTCCGGGGCCCCACGTCCGATACGCAGTATTTT.

The chain is built from TRBV7-7 and TRBJ2-5, with TRBD1 identical over 8 bases. CDR1 and CDR2 from the germline V gene are SSHAT and FNYEAQ (reference sequence). The CDR3 covers 14 residues. J gave up 6 bases and V 2 bases, and 5 bases lay outside the gene matches. The DNA for the CDR3 is TGTGCCAGCAGCTTATATCAGGGGGCCCAGACCCAGTACTTC. Its translation: CASSLYQGAQTQYF.

This chain uses TRBV20-1 with TRBJ2-4; D perhaps matches TRBD1 (5 bases). Trimming removed 4 bases from V and 2 bases from J, with 12 bases in between. Germline V gene sequence: CDR1 DFQATT, CDR2 SNEGSKA (reference sequence). This CDR3 contains 14 residues. The CDR3 loop reads CSATGWLTKNIQYF. As DNA, the CDR3 is TGCAGTGCTACAGGGTGGTTGACCAAAAACATTCAGTACTTC.

This sequence joins TRBV6-2 or TRBV6-3 and TRBJ2-1; TRBD2 agrees at 9 bases. CDR3 length: 15 residues. Trimming removed 5 bases from V and 5 bases from J; junction bases left unmatched: 7. The germline gives CDR1 MNHEY, CDR2 SVGEGT. For the CDR3, the DNA is TGTGCCAGCAGTACATTAGCGGGAGAAGACAATGAGCAGTTCTTC. It specifies CASSTLAGEDNEQFF.

This chain connects TRBV27 to TRBJ1-2; no clear D. CDR1 and CDR2 from the germline V gene are MNHEY and SMNVEV (reference sequence). The CDR3 consists of 14 residues. Deletions cut 1 base from V and 3 bases from J, with 9 bases between. The CDR3 DNA follows: TGTGCCAGCAGTTTATTCGGATCCGACTATGGCTACACCTTC. Translated, it gives CASSLFGSDYGYTF.

The rearrangement links TRBV20-1 to TRBJ2-2; D is perhaps TRBD2 (6 bases). This CDR3 spans 14 amino acids. The V gene lost 3 bases and the J gene lost 3 bases, with 11 bases spanning the gap. CDR1 DFQATT and CDR2 SNEGSKA come from the germline V gene (reference sequence). The chain's CDR3 is CSASLRGYTGELFF. The CDR3, as DNA: TGCAGTGCTAGTCTGCGGGGTTACACCGGGGAGCTGTTTTTT.

A few counts support this clonotype. The J gene is TRBJ2-5, the V gene TRBV3-1, with 7 bases fitting TRBD1. After removal of 1 base from V and 3 bases from J, the junction contained 5 bases not matched to a gene. This CDR3 is built from 15 residues. The germline CDR1 and CDR2 sequences are LGHDT and YNNKEL (reference sequence). CDR3 coding DNA: TGTGCCAGCAGCCAAGGACCGGGACAGAAAGAGACCCAGTACTTC. Its protein product is CASSQGPGQKETQYF.

V gene TRBV10-1 combines with J gene TRBJ1-6; TRBD1 matches 7 bases. The germline V gene encodes CDR1 WNHNN and CDR2 SYGVQD (reference sequence). There are 18 residues in the CDR3. V lost 7 bases, J lost 1 base, and 13 bases stayed unmatched. The chain's CDR3 is CASTSRGCRPSYNSPLHF. The CDR3, as DNA: TGCGCCAGCACCTCCAGGGGGTGTCGACCGTCCTATAATTCACCCCTCCACTTT.

The rearrangement uses TRBV28 and TRBJ2-2; the D gene is possibly TRBD2 (5 bases). The CDR3 totals 16 residues. Per the germline V gene, CDR1 is MDHEN and CDR2 is SYDVKM. Deletions cut 6 bases from V and 4 bases from J, with 18 bases between. This chain's CDR3 is CASSIRGVVGTGELFF. For the CDR3, the DNA is TGTGCCAGCAGCATTCGGGGAGTTGTCGGCACCGGGGAGCTGTTTTTT. Full variable domain (rest looked up from reference TRBV28 and TRBJ2-2): DVKVTQSSRYLVKRTGEKVFLECVQDMDHENMFWYRQDPGLGLRLIYFSYDVKMKEKGDIPEGYSVSREKKERFSLILESASTNQTSMYLCASSIRGVVGTGELFFGEGSRLTVL.

This sequence joins TRBV20-1 and TRBJ1-2, with D unresolved. The CDR3 is made up of 13 amino acids. Trimming took off 0 bases at V and 9 bases at J, with 14 bases between the two ends. CDR1 is DFQATT and CDR2 is SNEGSKA in the germline V gene (reference sequence). In nucleotides, the CDR3 is TGCAGTGCTAGAGATGGGTTGTTTAAGAGCTACACCTTC. Protein: CSARDGLFKSYTF.

This clonotype has only one observation. This chain joins TRBV12-3 or TRBV12-4 and TRBJ1-4; 8 positions match TRBD1. V shed 5 bases and J 2 bases; nucleotides not matched to a gene: 16. The CDR3 length is 19 residues. For the CDR3, the DNA is TGTGCCAGCAGTCACCCAACTCAGGGGGCGGGAACCACTAATGAAAAACTGTTTTTT. This codes for CASSHPTQGAGTTNEKLFF.

The chain is built from TRBV7-2 and TRBJ2-7, with D perhaps TRBD1 (5 bases). Germline lookup yields CDR1 SGHTA and CDR2 FQGNSA. Between the trimmed V and J ends, which lost 5 bases and 0 bases, there was a span of 14 bases. This CDR3 contains 15 residues. The CDR3 region is CASSLTQGYSYEQYF. As DNA, the CDR3 is TGTGCCAGCAGCCTTACGCAGGGTTACTCCTACGAGCAGTACTTC.

A few counts support this clonotype. V usage is TRBV7-2 and J usage is TRBJ2-5, with D unresolved. The CDR3 is made up of 12 amino acids. Per germline, CDR1 SGHTA and CDR2 FQGNSA. V was shortened by 5 bases and J by 5 bases, with 9 bases between the two germline ends. The CDR3 spells CASSPPAETQYF. The CDR3 bases are TGTGCCAGCAGCCCCCCTGCCGAGACCCAGTACTTC.

The chain is built from TRBV30 and TRBJ2-3; no firm D call. V lost 0 bases, J lost 2 bases, and 12 bases lay in between. The length of the CDR3 is 15 residues. Germline V gene sequence: CDR1 GTSNPN, CDR2 SVGIG (reference sequence). CDR3 coding DNA: TGTGCCTGGAGTGTAGGCCAAGGGAACACAGATACGCAGTATTTT. This codes for CAWSVGQGNTDTQYF.

The CDR3 sequence: CSAPNPGGYTEAFF. CDR3 nucleotide sequence: TGCAGTGCTCCGAACCCGGGGGGATATACTGAAGCTTTCTTT. The rearrangement links TRBV20-1 to TRBJ1-1; D possibly corresponds to TRBD1 (5 bases). This CDR3 contains 14 residues. Trimming cost V 5 bases and J 5 bases, with 18 bases left between them. CDR1 and CDR2 from the germline V gene are DFQATT and SNEGSKA (reference sequence).

The V call is TRBV7-9, the J call TRBJ1-4; unclear D gene. The CDR3 sequence is 16 residues long. The germline V gene has CDR1 SEHNR and CDR2 FQNEAQ (reference sequence). V lost 5 bases to trimming and J lost 0 bases, with 13 bases between them. The CDR3 here is CASSQTPKTTNEKLFF. CDR3 nucleotides: TGTGCCAGCAGCCAGACTCCTAAGACAACTAATGAAAAACTGTTTTTT.